The source of this TCR beta chain is a study of T cells in localized non-small cell lung cancer. Worth noting for this clone: The antigen remains undetermined.

This table comes from immunoSEQ multiplex PCR, and its TCRdb copy is limited to in-frame clones, with some not included. This table has around 30,000 clones, 87% appearing once. The V and J ends lost 3 bases and 0 bases respectively, with 12 bases between them. Germline CDR1 is WNHNN and CDR2 is SYGVQD (reference sequence). CDR3 length: 16 amino acids. Study results and limitations: Uninvolved nearby lung showed the greatest T cell clonality, exceeding that found in tumor. A single tumor region was sequenced, leaving heterogeneity possible. Adjacent lung exhibited a median of about 50 among the 100 most abundant tumor clones. Increased T cell density in blood showed an association with longer overall survival.

The origin of this receptor is a male donor aged 60 or over with stage I lung adenocarcinoma. The chain has TRBV10-1 and TRBJ2-4, with D perhaps matching TRBD1 (5 bases). Source: peripheral blood, taken before any cancer treatment. Here the CDR3 DNA reads TGCGCCAGCAGTGAAGGGGATTTACTAGCCAAAAACATTCAGTACTTC. This encodes CASSEGDLLAKNIQYF.